This T cell receptor (beta chain) was captured in a study of Ad26.COV2.S vaccination and SARS-CoV-2 variants. Turning to the study itself: Ad26.COV2.S, an intramuscular injection, was given once or twice 56 days apart.

The study, taken as a whole, reports: Reportedly, after vaccination the spike-specific CD8+ and CD4+ T cell responses displayed substantial breadth. Individuals receiving vaccine had higher spike-specific TCR breadth than placebo recipients did. Possibly, TCR breadth and depth analyses underestimated total T cell responses.

CDR1 and CDR2 (germline): MDHEN, SYDVKM. The CDR3 is made up of 15 amino acids. V shed 6 bases and J 3 bases; nucleotides not matched to a gene: 7. Treatment here: approximately 18 received Ad26.COV2.S at low or high dose, single or two shots; several received placebo; per-sample allocation not given. After the first vaccine or placebo injection, samples were drawn on day 63. Clones were read by immunoSEQ multiplex PCR, and TCRdb kept only the in-frame ones, dropping some. Here the sample spans 300,000 to 400,000 clones, 75% to 90% being singletons. About this clone: Its target is not known.

This clonotype originated in a person aged 18 to 65 who received the Ad26.COV2.S COVID-19 vaccine or a placebo. The chain uses TRBV28 and TRBJ1-1, with 10 bases fitting TRBD1. Here the sequenced sample was peripheral blood, taken in a trial of Ad26.COV2.S vaccine versus placebo. CDR3 DNA sequence: TGTGCCAGCAGGGGTACCGGGACAGGGGACACTGAAGCTTTCTTT. The encoded protein is CASRGTGTGDTEAFF.